This T cell receptor (beta chain) comes out of a study of T cell responses to AZD1222 COVID-19 vaccine (TCRdb year 2021). For the study in its entirety: AZD1222 recipients whose second dose came at about 4 weeks and those whose second dose came at about 12 weeks were combined into one group, since spike-specific TCR depth and breadth did not differ between the two schedules. TCR sequencing covered some 240 trial participants: about 210 given two doses of AZD1222 and about 26 given two doses of MenACWY control vaccine. Trial participants were enrolled by age into 18-55, 56-69 and 70-plus year subgroups, with approximately 160, 26 and 62 TCR-sequenced participants respectively.

Paper-wide results and their limitations: Reportedly, close to half of the unique spike-specific TCRs recognized epitopes lying outside the regions that are mutated in the B.1.351 and B.1.1.7 variants. Most participants were white British and females outnumbered males, and the authors suggested that clonal diversity may have been underestimated. The 56-69-year group was small, and its depth increase did not reach significance, likely because of low power. After two AZD1222 doses, spike-specific TCR breadth and depth were significantly higher than at day 0 and than in MenACWY recipients. CD4 TCRs associated with the vaccine covered the entire spike protein, and the dominant responses were in regions 160-218 and 743-854. No day 14 peak-response samples were available, so repertoires were characterized only after the peak T cell response. Conclusions about previously exposed vaccinees are limited because only a handful of AZD1222 recipients were SARS-CoV-2 seropositive at baseline.

The CDR3 regions of human TCRbeta chains were subjected to immunosequencing. The source study handled its data this way. TCRs in the repertoires were compared against a reference library of SARS-CoV-2-specific TCRs that had been generated with the MIRA antigen-specificity platform. Breadth was defined as the fraction of unique TCRs that were SARS-CoV-2-associated, and depth was defined as the fraction of total T cells that were SARS-CoV-2-associated. Using the MIRA data, every spike-specific TCR was mapped to the spike region that the TCR reacted to and assigned to either a CD4 or a CD8 class. Log10-transformed breadth and depth values were compared by one-way ANOVA with Sidak's multiple comparisons tests. TCRdb's version of the immuneACCESS table is confined to in-frame rearrangements and falls short of the full clone set. An unresolved V gene accounts for under half of the shortfall where checked; the remainder is of unknown origin. That table is the source of V, J and clone size, and D and trimming were worked out from the DNA. The sample profile shows about 150,000 clones; about nine tenths of them were found once. Under 2.5% of the sample comes from the top ten.

The intended sense of this specimen's time point label: baseline before first vaccination. Vaccinee samples came from UK trials COV001 and COV002, including a single-blind randomized controlled phase 2/3 trial of AZD1222 (ChAdOx1 nCoV-19) in healthy adults. Trial participant PBMC samples were collected at day 0 and day 28 after the second dose for TCRbeta chain sequencing. Measured from the cysteine to the phenylalanine, the CDR3 is 11 residues long. Just the 33-base CDR3 DNA is kept, in frame starting at base 1. The V end loses 1 base and the J end loses 10 bases, and a stretch of 6 bases separates them. Comments on this clone: Its antigen is still unknown. Per-base qualities were not stored, and no clone one base away is much larger.

The sequence links TRBV12-3 or TRBV12-4 to TRBJ2-3; a weak D assignment points to TRBD2 (5 bases agree). Sample: peripheral blood, taken on day 0 of AZD1222 vaccination. This TCR was recovered from an adult in good health. Here the CDR3 is given as CASSLEGAQYF. The DNA sequence is given as TGTGCCAGCAGTTTAGAGGGAGCGCAGTATTTT.